The 18 T cell receptor beta chains listed next were all sequenced from one sample in a study of blood T cell repertoires in COVID-19. Sequenced by immunoSEQ multiplex PCR; TCRdb stores in-frame clones only, minus some. The sample lists about 260,000 clones, approximately 85% occurring once. Specimen: peripheral blood. The origin of the receptors is a human donor in a cohort sampled during active COVID-19.

This sequence joins TRBV6-2 or TRBV6-3 and TRBJ1-2; D possibly corresponds to TRBD1 (6 bases). The V end lost 6 bases, the J end lost 5 bases, and 13 bases lay between the germline ends. This CDR3 is built from 13 residues. CDR1 and CDR2 from the germline V gene are MNHEY and SVGEGT. The CDR3 nucleotides read TGTGCCAGCAGCTTTCAGGGGATTTATGGCTACACCTTC. The encoded protein is CASSFQGIYGYTF.

This clone was seen a single time. The gene calls are TRBV11-1 and TRBJ1-2; D is perhaps TRBD1 (5 bases). Germline V gene sequence: CDR1 SGHAT, CDR2 FQDESV (reference sequence). The CDR3 has 15 amino acids. Trimming took off 5 bases at V and 3 bases at J, with 16 bases between the two ends. CDR3 DNA: TGTGCCAGCAGCCACCCTTTTCAGGGCGACTATGGCTACACCTTC. Its protein product is CASSHPFQGDYGYTF.

This clone has only a few counts. The rearrangement uses TRBV28 and TRBJ2-7; D is possibly TRBD2 (5 bases). V was trimmed by 7 bases and J by 7 bases, leaving 20 bases between them. The CDR3 consists of 14 residues. Germline CDR1 and CDR2: MDHEN and SYDVKM. CDR3: CASILTSEAEEQYF. CDR3 nucleotide sequence: TGTGCCAGCATCCTGACATCGGAGGCGGAAGAGCAGTACTTC.

V is TRBV28 and J is TRBJ2-7; 16 positions agree with TRBD2. V shed 2 bases, J shed 1 base, and the junction held 5 bases outside the gene matches. The germline CDR1 and CDR2 sequences are MDHEN and SYDVKM. The CDR3 runs to 18 residues. The CDR3 nucleotides are TGTGCCAGCAGTTTACCGGGACTAGCGGGAGGGCCGTCCTACGAGCAGTACTTC. Its protein is CASSLPGLAGGPSYEQYF.

The count of this clone is one. This rearrangement joins TRBV12-5 to TRBJ2-3; weak D call: TRBD2 (6 bases). The CDR3 consists of 14 residues. Germline V lookup: CDR1 LGHNT, CDR2 FRNRAP. V gave up 6 bases and J gave up 2 bases, with 12 bases separating them. CDR3 residues: CASGPGLFTDTQYF. The CDR3 DNA reads as TGTGCTAGTGGCCCGGGACTCTTCACAGATACGCAGTATTTT.

J is TRBJ2-7 and V is TRBV28; weak D call: TRBD2 (5 bases). Trimming pared 6 bases from V and 3 bases from J, leaving 12 bases between. The germline V gene has CDR1 MDHEN and CDR2 SYDVKM. CDR3 size: 13 residues. DNA of the CDR3: TGTGCCAGCAGGGAGGCAGGTGTCTACGAGCAGTACTTC. Its translation: CASREAGVYEQYF. Full variable domain (missing parts from reference TRBV28 and TRBJ2-7): DVKVTQSSRYLVKRTGEKVFLECVQDMDHENMFWYRQDPGLGLRLIYFSYDVKMKEKGDIPEGYSVSREKKERFSLILESASTNQTSMYLCASREAGVYEQYFGPGTRLTVT.

The chain is built from TRBV7-6 and TRBJ1-5; D is ambiguous. The V gene's germline CDR1 is SGHVS and CDR2 FNYEAQ. There are 13 residues in the CDR3. V dropped 2 bases and J dropped 5 bases, with 7 bases sitting between them. CDR3 sequence (DNA): TGTGCCAGCAGCTTATTCCCAGATCAGCCCCAGCATTTT. It yields the protein CASSLFPDQPQHF.

This clone has a single count. The chain couples TRBV5-5 to TRBJ2-7, with 10 bases aligning to TRBD1. This CDR3 is built from 14 residues. Germline lookup yields CDR1 SGHKS and CDR2 YYEKEE (reference sequence). V was pared by 2 bases and J by 3 bases, with 2 bases of the junction left unmatched. CDR3 region: CASSFWTGGYEQYF. The CDR3, as DNA: TGTGCCAGCAGCTTCTGGACAGGGGGCTACGAGCAGTACTTC.

The CDR3 loop is CASSLALLGQEKRNTEAFF. The CDR3 DNA sequence: TGTGCCAGCAGCTTAGCGCTATTAGGACAGGAGAAAAGGAACACTGAAGCTTTCTTT. The rearrangement links TRBV7-2 to TRBJ1-1; 7 bases are a match to TRBD1. The V segment lost 0 bases and the J segment 1 base; nucleotides outside the gene matches: 14. This CDR3 contains 19 residues. CDR1 and CDR2 (germline): SGHTA, FQGNSA.

The rearrangement joins TRBV27 to TRBJ2-7; TRBD1 matches 11 bases. The CDR3 length is 16 residues. From germline, CDR1 is MNHEY and CDR2 SMNVEV (reference sequence). Trimming took 6 bases from V and 3 from J; bases not matched to a gene: 10. CDR3: CASRLLGGTGGYEQYF. CDR3 DNA sequence: TGTGCCAGCAGACTACTAGGTGGGACAGGGGGCTACGAGCAGTACTTC.

The CDR3 bases are TGTGCCAGCAGCCTTCCGGGACAGGGCGCTGAAGCTTTCTTT. Translation: CASSLPGQGAEAFF. V usage is TRBV28 and J usage is TRBJ1-1; 9 bases map to TRBD1. Germline V gene sequence: CDR1 MDHEN, CDR2 SYDVKM. Trimming removed 6 bases from V and 6 bases from J; junction bases left unmatched: 8. This CDR3 is built from 14 residues.

The rearrangement uses TRBV18 and TRBJ2-7; the D gene is possibly TRBD1 (5 bases). Germline V gene data show CDR1 as KGHSH and CDR2 as LQKENI. Trimming removed 3 bases from V and 7 bases from J, with 16 bases in between. The CDR3 is 14 residues long. The CDR3 DNA follows: TGTGCCAGCTCACCCGTTACAGGCCCTCTTGAGCAGTACTTC. This gives the protein CASSPVTGPLEQYF.

The genes are TRBV19 and TRBJ1-1; D not certain. Germline V gene sequence: CDR1 LNHDA, CDR2 SQIVND (reference sequence). The V end was cut by 0 bases, the J end by 0 bases, with 2 bases between. This CDR3 is built from 13 residues. This chain's CDR3 is CASSIDVNTEAFF. DNA of the CDR3: TGTGCCAGTAGTATAGACGTGAACACTGAAGCTTTCTTT.

V and J are TRBV6-5 and TRBJ1-1; a possible D gene is TRBD1 (5 bases). The germline V and J ends were trimmed by 6 bases and 5 bases, with 13 bases remaining between them. The CDR3 spans 13 residues. The V gene's germline CDR1 is MNHEY and CDR2 SVGAGI. The CDR3 sequence is CASRAGGGTEAFF. CDR3 bases: TGTGCCAGCAGGGCGGGGGGGGGAACTGAAGCTTTCTTT.

V gene TRBV18 combines with J gene TRBJ2-3; 8 bases are a match to TRBD1. There are 14 residues in the CDR3. The germline V gene encodes CDR1 KGHSH and CDR2 LQKENI. Unmatched junction bases numbered 5, after V lost 5 bases and J lost 4 bases. CDR3 sequence: CASSDRGVADTQYF. The DNA of the CDR3 is TGTGCCAGCTCAGACAGGGGCGTCGCAGATACGCAGTATTTT.

Of note for this clone: Other DNA sequences in the sample encode the same CDR3. J is TRBJ2-3 and V is TRBV7-2, with D possibly being TRBD2 (5 bases). The length of the CDR3 is 14 residues. Germline-derived CDR1 and CDR2 are SGHTA and FQGNSA. V was trimmed by 1 base and J by 3 bases, leaving 8 bases between them. CDR3 amino acids: CASSLVSGTDTQYF. CDR3 DNA: TGTGCCAGCAGCTTAGTATCGGGGACAGATACGCAGTATTTT.

The rearrangement links TRBV4-1 to TRBJ1-1, with no clear D. CDR1 MGHRA and CDR2 YSYEKL come from the germline V gene. The CDR3 consists of 11 residues. Trimming removed 6 bases from V and 4 bases from J, with 6 bases in between. This CDR3 reads CASREGTEAFF. CDR3 in DNA: TGCGCCAGCAGAGAGGGCACTGAAGCTTTCTTT.

The CDR3 sequence: CASSSGTGINQPQHF. CDR3 DNA sequence: TGTGCCAGCTCCAGCGGGACAGGGATCAATCAGCCCCAGCATTTT. This sequence joins TRBV18 and TRBJ1-5; 9 bases are a match to TRBD1. The CDR3 loop spans 15 amino acids. The junction had 6 bases not matched to a gene; V was cut back by 6 bases and J by 3 bases. Germline CDR1 KGHSH, CDR2 LQKENI.